In this sample, the clone carrying this T cell receptor beta chain turned up a few times. CDR1 is MNHEY, CDR2 SMNVEV, per germline (reference sequence). With V trimmed by 5 bases and J by 6 bases, 4 bases remained unmatched. This CDR3 has 14 amino acids. This sample stems from a study of patients and donors after allogeneic stem cell transplantation. From the RT-PCR reads, TCRdb called clonotypes with MiXCR, one entry per CDR3 protein. Among about a million distinct CDR3 sequences, 15% to 20% were seen once, and the ten largest hold under 6.5%. Sequences were obtained from blood, either unsorted or a sorted T cell fraction (not recorded which). The TCR originated in a human donor who was either an allogeneic HSCT recipient or a stem cell or donor lymphocyte infusion donor (not recorded which). It is not recorded whose cells these are; they may come from a transplant donor. This chain joins TRBV27 and TRBJ2-2; 9 bases line up with TRBD1. The CDR3 is CASSTNRGPGELFF. The CDR3 DNA sequence: TGTGCCAGCAGTACAAACAGGGGGCCCGGGGAGCTGTTTTTT.